These 24 T cell receptor beta chains were sequenced from one sample in a study of blood T cell repertoires in COVID-19. Sequencing used immunoSEQ multiplex PCR; TCRdb keeps in-frame clones, though not all of them. The sample comprises 250,000 to 350,000 clones, 90% of which are singletons, and 6% to 8% rests with the top ten. What was sequenced was peripheral blood. The receptors originated from a woman between 45 and 60 years old with COVID-19, enrolled during active disease.

This sequence joins TRBV11-3 and TRBJ2-3, with D possibly being TRBD2 (5 bases). This CDR3 region has 14 residues. Germline values: CDR1 SGHNT, CDR2 YENEEA. V was trimmed by 1 base and J by 3 bases, leaving 8 bases between them. CDR3 sequence reads: CASSLGLPTDTQYF. The DNA for the CDR3 is TGTGCCAGCAGCTTAGGACTACCTACAGATACGCAGTATTTT.

This chain links TRBV25-1 with TRBJ2-1; 9 bases align to TRBD1. V lost 4 bases and J lost 7; bases outside the gene matches: 5. This CDR3 is 14 amino acids long. Germline V gives CDR1 MGHDK, CDR2 SYGVNS. For the CDR3, the DNA is TGTGCCAGCAGTGCCAGGACAGGGGATAATGAGCAGTTCTTC. Its translation: CASSARTGDNEQFF.

Here the CDR3 DNA reads TGCGCCAGCAGCTTGGAATGGGGCCCTGAGCAGTTCTTC. This codes for CASSLEWGPEQFF. The V and J genes are TRBV5-1 and TRBJ2-1, with D possibly being TRBD1 (5 bases). The CDR3 covers 13 residues. Germline V gene sequence: CDR1 SGHRS, CDR2 YFSETQ. V was cut by 0 bases and J by 9 bases, with 10 bases left in between. Full variable domain (outside the CDR3, taken from reference TRBV5-1 and TRBJ2-1): KAGVTQTPRYLIKTRGQQVTLSCSPISGHRSVSWYQQTPGQGLQFLFEYFSETQRNKGNFPGRFSGRQFSNSRSEMNVSTLELGDSALYLCASSLEWGPEQFFGPGTRLTVL.

V usage is TRBV9 and J usage is TRBJ2-7; 7 bases align to TRBD2. This CDR3 has 12 amino acids. Germline-derived CDR1 and CDR2 are SGDLS and YYNGEE. V lost 3 bases, J lost 7 bases, and 4 bases stayed unmatched. CDR3 protein: CASSGGGREQYF. DNA for the CDR3: TGTGCCAGCAGCGGCGGGGGTAGGGAGCAGTACTTC.

This chain uses TRBV24-1 with TRBJ2-5; D is perhaps TRBD2 (6 bases). This CDR3 is built from 14 residues. With 3 bases removed from V and 3 bases from J, the gap between germline ends came to 10 bases. Germline V lookup: CDR1 KGHDR, CDR2 SFDVKD. DNA for the CDR3: TGTGCCACCAGTGATCTCGGGAGTAAAGAGACCCAGTACTTC. Encoded protein: CATSDLGSKETQYF.

V is TRBV18 and J is TRBJ2-1; TRBD1 matches at 8 bases. This CDR3 spans 15 amino acids. Germline assignment: CDR1 KGHSH and CDR2 LQKENI. With V trimmed by 0 bases and J by 10 bases, 8 bases remained unmatched. The CDR3 DNA follows: TGTGCCAGCTCACCACCGAGACAGGGGCGGTGGGAGCAGTTCTTC. As protein: CASSPPRQGRWEQFF.

This chain connects TRBV7-9 to TRBJ1-2, with 8 bases matching TRBD1. The J segment lost 2 bases and the V segment lost 2 bases, leaving 4 bases of the junction unmatched. CDR1 SEHNR and CDR2 FQNEAQ come from the germline V gene (reference sequence). The CDR3 has 15 amino acids. CDR3 nucleotides: TGTGCCAGCAGCTTACAGGGGGCTAGGAACTATGGCTACACCTTC. The encoded protein is CASSLQGARNYGYTF.

The chain recombines TRBV18 with TRBJ1-1; D might be TRBD1 (5 bases). Between the trimmed V and J ends, which lost 1 base and 3 bases, there was a span of 18 bases. The CDR3 spans 17 residues. Germline V gene data show CDR1 as KGHSH and CDR2 as LQKENI. The CDR3 bases are TGTGCCAGCTCACCACTGAATATAGGGGCTGGGGACACTGAAGCTTTCTTT. Residues: CASSPLNIGAGDTEAFF.

The rearrangement joins TRBV3-1 (or the pseudogene TRBV3-2) to TRBJ1-2, with a possible D match to TRBD1 (6 bases). Germline lookup yields CDR1 LGHDT and CDR2 YNNKEL (reference sequence). Trimming cost V 4 bases and J 4 bases, with 16 bases left between them. The CDR3 has 15 residues. DNA for the CDR3: TGTGCCAGCAGCCGGAGGGGGGGCCAGTTCTATGGCTACACCTTC. Translated: CASSRRGGQFYGYTF.

This sequence joins TRBV27 and TRBJ2-7; tentative D call: TRBD2 (6 bases). The CDR3 length is 15 residues. Germline values: CDR1 MNHEY, CDR2 SMNVEV (reference sequence). The ends were cut back, 6 bases at V and 2 bases at J, with 17 bases in the middle. The CDR3 loop reads CASSPELGRTYEQYF. Written as DNA, the CDR3 is TGTGCCAGCAGCCCCGAACTAGGGAGGACCTACGAGCAGTACTTC.

This sequence joins TRBV9 and TRBJ1-4; weak D call: TRBD1 (5 bases). This CDR3 region has 17 residues. Germline CDR1 and CDR2: SGDLS and YYNGEE. V lost 4 bases, J lost 8 bases, and 24 bases lay in between. CDR3 sequence reads: CASSSGRGDGGREKLFF. CDR3 bases: TGTGCCAGCAGCTCCGGAAGGGGTGACGGGGGACGGGAAAAACTGTTTTTT.

The J gene is TRBJ2-3, the V gene TRBV18, with D unresolved. The germline V and J ends were trimmed by 3 bases and 6 bases, with 22 bases remaining between them. CDR1 is KGHSH and CDR2 is LQKENI in the germline V gene. The CDR3 totals 17 residues. The CDR3 here is CASSPPSPAGLRDTQYF. CDR3 DNA sequence: TGTGCCAGCTCACCTCCGTCACCGGCAGGCCTTCGGGATACGCAGTATTTT.

The chain employs TRBV6-5 and TRBJ2-7; 8 nucleotides line up with TRBD2. V lost 5 bases to trimming and J lost 2 bases; unmatched junction nucleotides: 8. CDR3 length: 15 amino acids. Germline CDR1 and CDR2: MNHEY and SVGAGI. The CDR3 DNA reads TGTGCCAGCAGTCCTTGGCGCGGGGGGACCTACGAGCAGTACTTC. Amino acids: CASSPWRGGTYEQYF.

The J gene is TRBJ2-4, the V gene TRBV7-3; 10 bases are a match to TRBD1. CDR1 SGHTA and CDR2 FQGTGA come from the germline V gene. The CDR3 sequence is 15 residues long. Unmatched junction bases numbered 9, after V lost 5 bases and J lost 8 bases. DNA for the CDR3: TGTGCCAGCAGCGCGTCGGGACAGGGGCGGGACATTCAGTACTTC. This sequence encodes CASSASGQGRDIQYF.

The chain couples TRBV12-5 to TRBJ2-1; tentatively, D is TRBD2 (5 bases). V shed 5 bases and J shed 5 bases, with 10 bases lying between them. CDR1 is LGHNT and CDR2 is FRNRAP in the germline V gene. The CDR3 spans 13 residues. CDR3 in amino acids: CASGDGNHNEQFF. In nucleotides, the CDR3 is TGTGCTAGTGGTGACGGGAACCACAATGAGCAGTTCTTC.

The V and J genes are TRBV30 and TRBJ2-2, with 8 nucleotides matching TRBD1. Germline CDR1 GTSNPN, CDR2 SVGIG (reference sequence). V dropped 7 bases and J dropped 6; count of bases not matched to a gene: 13. CDR3 length equals 15 residues. CDR3 in DNA: TGTGCCTCGCGCCCCGGGACAGGCAATGCCGGGGAGCTGTTTTTT. It yields the protein CASRPGTGNAGELFF.

The chain couples TRBV7-2 to TRBJ1-6, with unresolved D. Germline loops: CDR1 SGHTA, CDR2 FQGNSA. Trimming pared 0 bases from V and 10 bases from J, leaving 4 bases between. The CDR3 covers 12 residues. CDR3 in amino acids: CASSLAQSPLHF. CDR3 coding DNA: TGTGCCAGCAGCTTAGCTCAGTCACCCCTCCACTTT.

The count of this clone is one. V gene TRBV18 combines with J gene TRBJ2-2; 7 bases fit TRBD2. Germline lookup yields CDR1 KGHSH and CDR2 LQKENI. The CDR3 consists of 16 residues. With 2 bases clipped from V and 1 base from J, the junction kept 4 bases outside the gene matches. The CDR3 region is CASSPRAGVNTGELFF. CDR3 DNA: TGTGCCAGCTCACCAAGGGCGGGAGTGAACACCGGGGAGCTGTTTTTT.

The chain employs TRBV10-3 and TRBJ2-7, with TRBD1 identical over 8 bases. Unmatched junction bases numbered 13, after V lost 8 bases and J lost 4 bases. Germline CDR1 and CDR2: ENHRY and SYGVKD. The CDR3 totals 15 residues. The CDR3 region is CAIGDPGTGSYEQYF. CDR3 DNA: TGTGCCATCGGAGACCCGGGGACAGGATCGTACGAGCAGTACTTC.

The CDR3 DNA follows: TGTGCCAGCAGTTATGTAAGGGGTCAGGGGAACACTGAAGCTTTCTTT. Its protein is CASSYVRGQGNTEAFF. The chain carries TRBV6-5 and TRBJ1-1; D perhaps matches TRBD1 (5 bases). Germline-derived CDR1 and CDR2 are MNHEY and SVGAGI. The CDR3 covers 16 residues. V dropped 3 bases and J dropped 1 base, with 15 bases sitting between them.

The chain employs TRBV9 and TRBJ1-1; a weak D match, TRBD1 (6 bases). This CDR3 spans 15 amino acids. V lost 4 bases, J lost 4 bases, and 17 bases lay in between. Germline V gene data show CDR1 as SGDLS and CDR2 as YYNGEE. Written as DNA, the CDR3 is TGTGCCAGCAGCACCTCCGGGCAGGGGACCACTGAAGCTTTCTTT. Translation: CASSTSGQGTTEAFF.

The chain joins TRBV7-9 to TRBJ2-5; D is undetermined. V was shortened by 5 bases and J by 2 bases, with 12 bases between the two germline ends. The CDR3 runs to 14 residues. Looked up from germline, CDR1 is SEHNR and CDR2 is FQNEAQ (reference sequence). In nucleotides, the CDR3 is TGTGCCAGCAGCCTCCAACTGCCTCAAGAGACCCAGTACTTC. The encoded protein is CASSLQLPQETQYF.

This chain connects TRBV7-8 to TRBJ1-2; D perhaps matches TRBD1 (6 bases). The V end was cut by 8 bases, the J end by 4 bases, with 23 bases between. CDR1 is SGHVS and CDR2 is FQNEAQ in the germline V gene. This CDR3 spans 16 amino acids. The CDR3 DNA sequence: TGTGCCAGCGGACGGGTCACAGGGAAGAAAGGCTATGGCTACACCTTC. Translating gives CASGRVTGKKGYGYTF.

The J gene is TRBJ2-1, the V gene TRBV24-1, with a weak D call TRBD2 (5 bases). The CDR3 totals 16 residues. Trimming removed 6 bases at V and 7 bases at J, with 21 bases between. Germline V gene sequence: CDR1 KGHDR, CDR2 SFDVKD. The CDR3 nucleotides are TGTGCCACCAGTAATCCCAGGTTAAATTCGGGGAATGAGCAGTTCTTC. Amino acid sequence: CATSNPRLNSGNEQFF.